Here is one T cell receptor (beta chain) with its context. The data stem from a study of blood T cell repertoires in COVID-19. The method was immunoSEQ multiplex PCR; TCRdb's version includes in-frame clones alone and lacks a portion of them. The sample carries a few hundred thousand clones, about nine tenths recorded once. Specimen: PBMCs or T cells enriched from blood (not recorded which). The sequence was obtained from a woman in her fifties or sixties who had been exposed to COVID-19.

The CDR3 nucleotides read TGTGCCAGCCTCTGGAGCTCCTATAATTCACCCCTCCACTTT. Translation gives CASLWSSYNSPLHF. This chain links TRBV28 with TRBJ1-6; D is uncertain. The length of the CDR3 is 14 residues. Germline V gene data show CDR1 as MDHEN and CDR2 as SYDVKM. V dropped 8 bases and J dropped 0 bases, with 8 bases sitting between them.